This T cell receptor beta chain was found in a study of blood T cell repertoires in COVID-19. Study information: The analysed material was cDNA or gDNA that came from T cells, B-cell-depleted T cells, or PBMCs.

The CDR3 length is 13 residues. CDR1 and CDR2 (germline): SGHRS, YFSETQ. With 9 bases removed from V and 2 bases from J, the gap between germline ends came to 14 bases. Clones were sequenced by immunoSEQ multiplex PCR, and TCRdb holds only the in-frame ones, with some missing. The sample contains 150,000 to 200,000 clones, roughly 77% of which appear only once. Participants' own reports of clinical history determined their cohort assignment. V gene TRBV5-1 combines with J gene TRBJ1-2; D may be TRBD1 (5 bases). The origin of this receptor is a woman between 50 and 59 years old with acute COVID-19. The sample taken for sequencing was PBMCs or T cells enriched from blood (not recorded which). CDR3 bases: TGCGCCACCCGTCAACAGGAAAACTATGGCTACACCTTC. Amino acids: CATRQQENYGYTF.